This paragraph reports one T cell receptor beta chain. The CDR3 has 15 amino acids. In germline, CDR1 is SNHLY, CDR2 FYNNEI. The V end was cut by 1 base, the J end by 3 bases, with 12 bases between. The data stem from a study of radiation and T cells in renal cell carcinoma. TCRdb keeps only in-frame clones here, not all; method: immunoSEQ multiplex PCR. This table holds about 120,000 clones, about four fifths found once. Noted time point: blood 2 weeks post-SBRT. Treatment noted: 15 Gy SBRT to primary tumor, nephrectomy 4 weeks later. This sequence was found in a man over 45 with renal cell carcinoma. The chain recombines TRBV2 with TRBJ1-2, with D maybe TRBD1 (6 bases). Specimen: blood, collected from a patient whose treatment included radiotherapy and nephrectomy. The CDR3 sequence is CASSEGPSGDYGYTF. DNA of the CDR3: TGTGCCAGCAGTGAAGGGCCTTCAGGGGACTATGGCTACACCTTC.